This T cell receptor beta chain comes out of a study of early T cells in non-severe SARS-CoV-2 infection. For the study at large: Sequencing of unsorted whole blood was done on bulk RNA, leaving chains unpaired.

V dropped 6 bases and J dropped 7 bases, with 12 bases sitting between them. This CDR3 has 13 amino acids. Molecules of cDNA were individually given unique molecular identifiers that were attached to them. TCRdb re-called the 5' RACE reads through MiXCR, storing one row per CDR3 protein. The sample carries about 38,000 distinct CDR3 sequences, 6.8% recorded once. General study findings and limits: VDJdb-based annotation leaned toward anti-spike CD8 responses and missed private and CD4 specificities.

As to this clonotype: Antigen unknown.

The sequencing here drew on whole blood, taken at baseline. The gene calls are TRBV12-3 or TRBV12-4 and TRBJ2-2; D is ambiguous. The TCR originated in an adult who was a healthcare worker with PCR-confirmed SARS-CoV-2 infection or an uninfected control (not recorded which). As DNA, the CDR3 is TGTGCCAGCAGCGCCGCAGTCGACGGGGAGCTGTTTTTT. The encoded protein is CASSAAVDGELFF.